The subject of this entry is one TCR beta chain. This entry comes from a study of blood T cell repertoires in COVID-19. For the study at large: There were acute and convalescent COVID-19 samples, and they came from the United States, Italy and Spain. The analysed material was cDNA or gDNA that came from T cells, B-cell-depleted T cells, or PBMCs.

Original processing notes: Cell counts per sample came from amplifying reference gene primers. Some clones are missing from TCRdb's copy, which holds only in-frame ones; the method was immunoSEQ multiplex PCR. D and trimming were read from the DNA, whereas the V and J calls and clone size are those reported in that table. The top ten hold less than 20% of the sample, which has over 70,000 clones, roughly 78% seen once. V was pared by 2 bases and J by 1 base, with 6 bases between. This CDR3 has 14 residues. From germline, CDR1 is SEHNR and CDR2 FQNEAQ (reference sequence). Input material: peripheral blood. The gene calls are TRBV7-9 and TRBJ2-4; D unclear. This TCR derives from a woman older than 75 with acute or convalescent COVID-19. CDR3 nucleotides: TGTGCCAGCAGCTTAATCAGTGCCAAAAACATTCAGTACTTC. Protein: CASSLISAKNIQYF.